This T cell receptor (beta chain) was identified during a study of tumor-infiltrating lymphocytes in localized non-small cell lung cancer. Study-wide findings and caveats: Tumor T-cell fraction was not associated with recurrence-free survival. TCR sequencing covered a subset of patients with enough tissue.

Sequencing was performed with immunoSEQ multiplex PCR; in TCRdb, only in-frame clones are kept and a portion is missing. This sample has 15,000 to 20,000 clones, with approximately 80% found just once. V lost 0 bases and J 6 bases, leaving 21 bases between the germline ends. CDR1 is SGHKS, CDR2 YYEKEE, per germline (reference sequence). The CDR3 has 18 amino acids. This clone came up once. Its antigen is currently unknown. Sequenced input: lung tumor tissue. The receptor was derived from a human donor with non-small cell lung cancer. The chain carries TRBV5-5 and TRBJ1-4, with D perhaps matching TRBD1 (5 bases). DNA for the CDR3: TGTGCCAGCAGCTTGGCCGGGGGACTCCAAAAAGGGGATGAAAAACTGTTTTTT. Translated, it gives CASSLAGGLQKGDEKLFF.